The entry that follows covers one T cell receptor beta chain sequence. The PCR ran on 60 Vbeta and 13 Jbeta primers. Sequencing was performed with immunoSEQ multiplex PCR; in TCRdb, only in-frame clones are kept and a portion is missing. The sample includes some 220,000 clones, approximately 90% of them seen just once. The sample originates from a study of cytomegalovirus exposure and HLA in healthy donors. CDR1 is SGHDT and CDR2 is YYEEEE in the germline V gene. Trimming left V 2 bases short and J 1 base short, with 14 bases between. This CDR3 is built from 16 residues. Sequenced sample: PBMCs. The clonotype was recovered from a woman aged 18-29 years in good health and CMV-seronegative. V and J are TRBV5-6 and TRBJ2-3; D may be TRBD2 (5 bases). This CDR3 is CASSLGSGFGTDTQYF. CDR3 sequence (DNA): TGTGCCAGCAGCTTAGGGAGTGGTTTCGGCACAGATACGCAGTATTTT.